Below, one TCR beta chain is given with its context. No antigen is known for it. CDR1 MGHDK and CDR2 SYGVNS come from the germline V gene. The CDR3 spans 15 residues. The ends were cut back, 4 bases at V and 3 bases at J, with 12 bases in the middle. The data derive from a study of cytomegalovirus exposure and HLA in healthy donors. The study, taken as a whole, reports: Later analysis indicated greater clonal expansion among HLA-associated TCR beta chains than among equally common other chains.

A multiplex PCR was run with 60 Vbeta primers and 13 Jbeta primers. Assay: immunoSEQ multiplex PCR; the TCRdb copy retains only in-frame clones and omits some. Among fewer than 110,000 clones listed, 75% were seen once. The clonotype was recovered from a man aged 45 to 65 in good health and CMV-seronegative. What was sequenced was PBMCs. The chain uses TRBV25-1 and TRBJ2-2, with D perhaps matching TRBD1 (6 bases). For the CDR3, the DNA is TGTGCCAGCAGTGTGGTGGACAGATACACCGGGGAGCTGTTTTTT. As protein: CASSVVDRYTGELFF.